This T cell receptor beta chain emerged from a study of CD8 T cells in ankylosing spondylitis. Notes on the study in general: Reportedly, matched ankylosing spondylitis synovial fluid was significantly enriched for disease-linked clones. Earlier authors reported some of these motif variants in reactive arthritis synovial fluid and blood. Researchers report that disease-linked clones proved CD8+ and relatively rare in peripheral blood. A TCR beta motif of about eight highly homologous variants appeared characteristic of ankylosing spondylitis blood.

The authors made TCR beta libraries by quantitative 5'-RACE with molecular barcodes. TCRdb re-derived calls from the 5' RACE reads in MiXCR, one entry per CDR3 protein. The sample has fewer than 550,000 distinct CDR3 sequences; 5.3% are singletons. CDR3 size: 17 residues. Trimming removed 2 bases at V and 2 bases at J, with 17 bases between. From germline, CDR1 is MNHEY and CDR2 SVGAGI. About this clonotype itself: The antigen remains unidentified.

The chain links TRBV6-5 to TRBJ2-3, with D possibly matching TRBD2 (5 bases). The receptor was isolated from a male donor with ankylosing spondylitis. The specimen sequenced was blood, either unsorted or a sorted T cell fraction (not recorded which). This CDR3 reads CASSYSQLGSDTDTQYF. CDR3 DNA sequence: TGTGCCAGCAGTTACAGCCAACTAGGCTCGGACACAGATACGCAGTATTTT.